These 4 T cell receptor beta chains share one sample of origin, sequenced in a study of post-analysis software for immune sequencing data. Notes on the study in general: TRBV segments more frequent in patients than in controls numbered roughly 5 and included TRBV5-6, TRBV5-1 and TRBV20-1.

No antigen has been identified for these receptors. TCR beta libraries were prepared from cDNA with unique molecular identifiers. TCRdb ran MiXCR on the PCR reads and lists one entry per CDR3 protein. The sample carries roughly 800,000 distinct CDR3 sequences, about 50% recorded once. The sample was blood. These receptors originate from a girl aged 5-17 years with multiple sclerosis.

This chain connects TRBV7-6 to TRBJ2-3; 8 bases fit TRBD1. V shed 2 bases and J 0 bases; nucleotides not matched to a gene: 7. The CDR3 spans 17 residues. Germline loops: CDR1 SGHVS, CDR2 FNYEAQ. CDR3 coding DNA: TGTGCCAGCAGCTTAAGTCACAGGGGGGCTAGCACAGATACGCAGTATTTT. Translating gives CASSLSHRGASTDTQYF.

This clonotype was counted between two and nine times. The chain recombines TRBV5-6 with TRBJ2-7; D is uncertain. The CDR3 covers 15 residues. The germline V gene encodes CDR1 SGHDT and CDR2 YYEEEE. Trimming took 1 base from V and 3 from J, leaving 14 bases between them. The CDR3 is CASSLTQLSYYEQYF. The DNA for the CDR3 is TGTGCCAGCAGCTTGACCCAACTGTCTTACTACGAGCAGTACTTC.

Only a few counts were recorded for this clonotype. V and J are TRBV10-3 and TRBJ2-5, with TRBD1 identical over 7 bases. The J call may be faulty, since TRBJ2-7 better matches the DNA end. CDR3 length: 15 amino acids. Germline CDR1 ENHRY, CDR2 SYGVKD. CDR3: CAISERTGLAYEQYF. The CDR3 DNA sequence: TGTGCCATCAGTGAGAGGACAGGCCTCGCCTACGAGCAGTACTTC.

The chain uses TRBV29-1 and TRBJ1-2; 7 bases are shared with TRBD1. With 4 bases clipped from V and 5 bases from J, the junction kept 19 bases outside the gene matches. Germline V lookup: CDR1 SQVTM, CDR2 ANQGSEA. CDR3 length: 17 amino acids. The CDR3 DNA sequence: TGCAGCGTTGTAGGGGGGTTTGACAGGGACGATTCTTATGGCTACACCTTC. Protein: CSVVGGFDRDDSYGYTF.